This TCR beta chain was sequenced during a study of CXCR3-negative and CXCR3-positive naive CD8 T cells. Researchers prepared the TRB cDNA libraries using 5' RACE with UMI labels. Following a re-call of the 5' RACE reads, TCRdb has one entry per CDR3 protein and lacks DNA. The table gives about 94,000 distinct CDR3 sequences; the top ten clones make up less than 0.6% of it. The germline CDR1 and CDR2 sequences are MDHEN and SYDVKM. The CDR3 has 15 amino acids. Concerning this clonotype: Its target is not known.

Overall study results and limits: Diversity in memory CD8+ cells fell much lower than the comparably high levels seen in both naive subsets. Relative to CXCR3-negative naive cells, CXCR3-positive naive cells had more hydrophobic TRB CDR3s. Comparison of naive CXCR3-negative and CXCR3-positive cells revealed similar TRBV-TRBJ usage, while memory cells differed.

Per CD8+ T cell subset, triplicate sorts of 300,000 cells each were done. This clonotype was sampled from a human donor in good health. Some clones in this sample may be carry-over from other donors' samples. The sequencing input was naive CXCR3+ CD8+ T cells from blood. Described subset: CD45RO-CCR7+CD27+CD95- naive CD8+ T cells expressing CXCR3 (TNR3+). V usage is TRBV28 and J usage is TRBJ2-3; with no DNA, the TCRdb D assignment of TRBD1 cannot be verified. CDR3 region: CASSLPTTGTDTQYF.